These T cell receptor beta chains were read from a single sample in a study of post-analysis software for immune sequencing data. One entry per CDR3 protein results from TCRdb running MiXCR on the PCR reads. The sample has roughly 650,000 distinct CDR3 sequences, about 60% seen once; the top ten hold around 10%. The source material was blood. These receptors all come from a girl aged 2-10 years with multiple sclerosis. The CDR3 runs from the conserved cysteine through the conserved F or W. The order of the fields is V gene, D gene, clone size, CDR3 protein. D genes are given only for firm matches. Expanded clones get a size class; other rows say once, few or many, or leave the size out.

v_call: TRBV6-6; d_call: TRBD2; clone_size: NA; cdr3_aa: CASTTSGMSRETQYF
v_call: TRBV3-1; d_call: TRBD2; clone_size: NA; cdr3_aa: CASSRVGTSGPGGYNEQFF
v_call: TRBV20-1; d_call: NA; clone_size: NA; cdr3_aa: CSARFRDTNGEQYF
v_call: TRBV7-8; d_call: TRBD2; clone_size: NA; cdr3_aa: CASSFGTGGEETQYF
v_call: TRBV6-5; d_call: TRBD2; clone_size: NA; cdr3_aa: CASTPMAGAYNEQFF
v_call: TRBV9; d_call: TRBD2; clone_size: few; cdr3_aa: CASSVGGTIAGGPNNEQFF
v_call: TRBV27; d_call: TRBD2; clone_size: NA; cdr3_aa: CASSRRRGGDEQFF
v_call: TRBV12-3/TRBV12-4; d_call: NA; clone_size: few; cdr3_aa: CAIQTGSADTQYF
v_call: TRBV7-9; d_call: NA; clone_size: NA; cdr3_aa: CASSLFERSYEQYF
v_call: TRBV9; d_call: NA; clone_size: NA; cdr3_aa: CASSATGTETQYF
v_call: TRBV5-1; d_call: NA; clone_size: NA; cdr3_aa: CASSLRQRTSTDTQYF
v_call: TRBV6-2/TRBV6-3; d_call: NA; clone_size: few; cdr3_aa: CASSYVTEGNEQFF
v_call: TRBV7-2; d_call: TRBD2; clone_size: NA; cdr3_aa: CASSPGLEKYNEQFF
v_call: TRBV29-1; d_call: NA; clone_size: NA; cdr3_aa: CSVAWGSSTDTQYF